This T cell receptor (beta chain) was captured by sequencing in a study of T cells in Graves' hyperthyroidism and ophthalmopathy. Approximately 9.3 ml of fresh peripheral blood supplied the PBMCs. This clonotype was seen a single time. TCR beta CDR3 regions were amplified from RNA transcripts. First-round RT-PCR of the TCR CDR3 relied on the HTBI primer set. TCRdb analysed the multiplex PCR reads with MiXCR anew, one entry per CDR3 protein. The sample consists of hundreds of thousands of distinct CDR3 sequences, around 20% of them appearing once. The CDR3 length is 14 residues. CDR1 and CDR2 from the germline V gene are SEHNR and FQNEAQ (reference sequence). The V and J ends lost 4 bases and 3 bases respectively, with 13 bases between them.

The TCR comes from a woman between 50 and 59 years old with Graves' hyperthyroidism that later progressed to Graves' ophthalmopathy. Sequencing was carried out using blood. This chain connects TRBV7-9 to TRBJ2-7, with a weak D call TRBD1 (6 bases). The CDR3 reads CASSYRDINYEQYF. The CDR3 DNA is TGTGCCAGCAGCTACCGGGACATTAACTACGAGCAGTACTTC.